The 9 T cell receptor beta chains presented below share a single source sample, sequenced in a study of PD-1 blockade in classical Hodgkin lymphoma (dated by TCRdb to 2019 to 2021). Taken with the paper, the label for time point translates to: newly diagnosed, previously untreated cHL patient sample. CD4+ T cells were purified from thawed PBMCs by magnetic negative selection with a Miltenyi CD4+ T cell isolation kit. Library prep was done by the immunoSEQ multiplex PCR assay. This is the immuneACCESS table as TCRdb keeps it, with only in-frame sequences that have V and J called. A part of the clones is gone; compared with another copy, unresolved V genes explain less than half, and the rest is unexplained. In this sample the table shows 20,000 to 25,000 clones, roughly 89% of which occur a single time. The ten biggest clones cover 0.2% to 0.3% of the sample. Sample: CD4+ T cells from blood. The receptors were gathered from a human donor with classical Hodgkin lymphoma.

This chain joins TRBV18 and TRBJ2-1; 14 bases are shared with TRBD2. Per germline, CDR1 KGHSH and CDR2 LQKENI. With V trimmed by 1 base and J by 8 bases, 4 bases remained unmatched. The CDR3 contains 16 residues. CDR3 loop: CASSPLRLAGGHEQFF. The CDR3 DNA reads as TGTGCCAGCTCACCACTTAGACTAGCGGGAGGGCATGAGCAGTTCTTC.

This clone turned up a few times. V gene TRBV9 combines with J gene TRBJ1-1; D not resolved. V was pared by 4 bases and J by 7 bases, with 8 bases between. This CDR3 comprises 11 residues. CDR1 and CDR2 (germline): SGDLS, YYNGEE. CDR3 sequence (DNA): TGTGCCAGCAGCCCCTTACGTGAAGCTTTCTTT. It yields the protein CASSPLREAFF. Full variable domain (remainder filled in from reference TRBV9 and TRBJ1-1): DSGVTQTPKHLITATGQRVTLRCSPRSGDLSVYWYQQSLDQGLQFLIQYYNGEERAKGNILERFSAQQFPDLHSELNLSSLELGDSALYFCASSPLREAFFGQGTRLTVV.

The rearrangement links TRBV4-2 to TRBJ2-1; D gene unclear. Germline CDR1 is LGHNA and CDR2 is YNFKEQ. The length of the CDR3 is 13 residues. The V gene lost 1 base and the J gene lost 6 bases, with 7 bases spanning the gap. The CDR3 DNA sequence: TGTGCCAGCAGCCAAGTAGGTGGCAATGAGCAGTTCTTC. Its protein product is CASSQVGGNEQFF.

The gene calls are TRBV11-1 and TRBJ1-6; unclear D gene. V was clipped by 5 bases and J by 14 bases, with 10 bases between them. Germline V gene data show CDR1 as SGHAT and CDR2 as FQDESV (reference sequence). The CDR3 has 11 residues. CDR3 protein: CASSLDLALHF. Here the CDR3 DNA reads TGTGCCAGCAGCCTTGACCTGGCCCTCCACTTT. The variable domain in full, with the rest retrieved from reference TRBV11-1 and TRBJ1-6, is EAEVAQSPRYKITEKSQAVAFWCDPISGHATLYWYRQILGQGPELLVQFQDESVVDDSQLPKDRFSAERLKGVDSTLKIQPAELGDSAMYLCASSLDLALHFGNGTRLTVT.

The chain couples TRBV20-1 to TRBJ1-1; D is unresolved. CDR3 length equals 10 residues. V lost 0 bases and J 10 bases, leaving 6 bases between the germline ends. Germline CDR1 and CDR2: DFQATT and SNEGSKA (reference sequence). CDR3 region: CSARELGAFF. Written as DNA, the CDR3 is TGCAGTGCTAGAGAATTAGGAGCTTTCTTT.

The chain employs TRBV7-8 and TRBJ2-5; the D gene is possibly TRBD1 (5 bases). There are 17 residues in the CDR3. The V gene lost 5 bases and the J gene lost 0 bases, with 19 bases spanning the gap. The germline V gene has CDR1 SGHVS and CDR2 FQNEAQ. CDR3 amino acids: CASSLYPLGAYQETQYF. DNA of the CDR3: TGTGCCAGCAGCCTGTATCCCTTAGGGGCGTACCAAGAGACCCAGTACTTC.

For this clone: One end of the junction is discordant with germline, which a read error may explain. The rearrangement joins TRBV7-7 to TRBJ2-1; 9 nucleotides agree with TRBD1. CDR1 is SSHAT and CDR2 is FNYEAQ in the germline V gene (reference sequence). The CDR3 is 14 residues long. CDR3 bases: TGTGCTAGCAGCTTCGGACAGGGGTTGGGTGAGCAGTTCTTC. Translation: CASSFGQGLGEQFF.

The gene calls are TRBV2 and TRBJ2-2; 12 bases are a match to TRBD2. This CDR3 has 16 residues. Germline values: CDR1 SNHLY, CDR2 FYNNEI. The junction had 3 bases not matched to a gene; V was cut back by 6 bases and J by 1 base. The CDR3 region has the DNA TGTGCCAGCAGCGAGACTAGCGGGAGGAACACCGGGGAGCTGTTTTTT. Translated, it gives CASSETSGRNTGELFF. The complete variable domain, with remaining parts taken from reference TRBV2 and TRBJ2-2, reads EPEVTQTPSHQVTQMGQEVILRCVPISNHLYFYWYRQILGQKVEFLVSFYNNEISEKSEIFDDQFSVERPDGSNFTLKIRSTKLEDSAMYFCASSETSGRNTGELFFGEGSRLTVL.

The chain combines TRBV9 with TRBJ1-1; D ambiguous. Per germline, CDR1 SGDLS and CDR2 YYNGEE. The ends were cut back, 0 bases at V and 1 base at J, with 7 bases in the middle. The CDR3 loop spans 14 amino acids. CDR3 DNA sequence: TGTGCCAGCAGCGTAGGTCCCACGAACACTGAAGCTTTCTTT. Amino acid sequence: CASSVGPTNTEAFF.